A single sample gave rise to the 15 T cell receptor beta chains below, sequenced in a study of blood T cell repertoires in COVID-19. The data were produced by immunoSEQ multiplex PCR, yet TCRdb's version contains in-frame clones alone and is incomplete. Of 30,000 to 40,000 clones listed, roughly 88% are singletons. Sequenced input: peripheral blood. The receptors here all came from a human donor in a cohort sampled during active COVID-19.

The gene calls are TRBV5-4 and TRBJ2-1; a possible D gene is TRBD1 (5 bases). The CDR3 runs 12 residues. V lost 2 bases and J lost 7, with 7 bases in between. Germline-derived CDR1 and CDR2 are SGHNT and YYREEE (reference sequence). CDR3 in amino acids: CASSFQGNEQFF. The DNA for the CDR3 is TGTGCCAGCAGCTTTCAGGGTAATGAGCAGTTCTTC.

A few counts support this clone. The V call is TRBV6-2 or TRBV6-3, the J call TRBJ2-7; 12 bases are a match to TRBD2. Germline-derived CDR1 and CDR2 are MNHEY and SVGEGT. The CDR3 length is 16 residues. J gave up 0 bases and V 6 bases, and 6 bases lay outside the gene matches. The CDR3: CASSPQLAGGSYEQYF. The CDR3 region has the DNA TGTGCCAGCAGCCCACAACTAGCGGGAGGCTCCTACGAGCAGTACTTC.

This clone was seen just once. CDR3 loop: CASSLTSGRYEQYF. The DNA for the CDR3 is TGTGCCAGCTCACTAACTAGCGGGAGGTACGAGCAGTACTTC. The chain is built from TRBV18 and TRBJ2-7; 12 bases fit TRBD2. Germline V gives CDR1 KGHSH, CDR2 LQKENI. There are 14 residues in the CDR3. V was clipped by 4 bases and J by 4 bases; unmatched bases: 2.

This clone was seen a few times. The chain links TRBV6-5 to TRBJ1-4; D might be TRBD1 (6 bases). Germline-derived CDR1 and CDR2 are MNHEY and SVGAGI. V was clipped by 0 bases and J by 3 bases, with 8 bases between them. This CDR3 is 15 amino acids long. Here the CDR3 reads CASSYSTGSNEKLFF. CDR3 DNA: TGTGCCAGCAGTTACTCGACAGGCTCTAATGAAAAACTGTTTTTT.

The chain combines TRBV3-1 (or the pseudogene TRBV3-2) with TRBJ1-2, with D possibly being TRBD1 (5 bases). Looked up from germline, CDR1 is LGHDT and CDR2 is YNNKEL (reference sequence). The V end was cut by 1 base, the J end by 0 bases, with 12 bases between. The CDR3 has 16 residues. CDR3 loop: CASSQVRTTANYGYTF. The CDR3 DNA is TGTGCCAGCAGCCAAGTCCGTACGACAGCTAACTATGGCTACACCTTC.

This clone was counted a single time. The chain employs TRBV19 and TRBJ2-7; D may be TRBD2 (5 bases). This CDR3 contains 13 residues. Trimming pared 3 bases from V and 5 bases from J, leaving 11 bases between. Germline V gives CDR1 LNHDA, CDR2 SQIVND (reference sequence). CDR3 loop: CASSIGVNNEQYF. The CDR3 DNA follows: TGTGCCAGTAGTATCGGGGTTAATAACGAGCAGTACTTC.

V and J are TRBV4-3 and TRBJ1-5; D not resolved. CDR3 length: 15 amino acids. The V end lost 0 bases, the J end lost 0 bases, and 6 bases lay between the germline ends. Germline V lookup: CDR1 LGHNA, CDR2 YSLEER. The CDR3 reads CASSQERYSNQPQHF. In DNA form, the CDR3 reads TGCGCCAGCAGCCAAGAGCGGTATAGCAATCAGCCCCAGCATTTT.

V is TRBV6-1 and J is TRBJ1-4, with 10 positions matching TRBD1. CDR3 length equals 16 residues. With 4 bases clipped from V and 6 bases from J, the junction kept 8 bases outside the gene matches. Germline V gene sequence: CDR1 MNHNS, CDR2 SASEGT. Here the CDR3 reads CASSGVPGTGDEKLFF. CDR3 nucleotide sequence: TGTGCCAGCAGTGGTGTACCCGGGACAGGGGATGAAAAACTGTTTTTT.

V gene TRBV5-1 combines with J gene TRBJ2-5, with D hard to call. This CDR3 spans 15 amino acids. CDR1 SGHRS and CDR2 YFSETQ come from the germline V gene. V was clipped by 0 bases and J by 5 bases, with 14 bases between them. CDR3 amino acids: CASSLALRPRETQYF. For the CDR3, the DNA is TGCGCCAGCAGCTTGGCCCTGCGCCCACGGGAGACCCAGTACTTC.

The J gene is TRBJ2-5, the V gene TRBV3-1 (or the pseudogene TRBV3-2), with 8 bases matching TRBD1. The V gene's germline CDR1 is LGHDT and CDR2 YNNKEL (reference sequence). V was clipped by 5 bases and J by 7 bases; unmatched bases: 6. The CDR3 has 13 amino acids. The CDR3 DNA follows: TGTGCCAGCAGCATCGGACAGGGAGGGACCCAGTACTTC. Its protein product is CASSIGQGGTQYF.

The CDR3 here is CASSPGSSTQYF. CDR3 DNA: TGTGCCAGCTCACCAGGCTCATCTACGCAGTATTTT. The chain combines TRBV18 with TRBJ2-3; D gene uncertain. Trimming cost V 2 bases and J 8 bases, with 8 bases left between them. The germline V gene has CDR1 KGHSH and CDR2 LQKENI. This CDR3 spans 12 amino acids.

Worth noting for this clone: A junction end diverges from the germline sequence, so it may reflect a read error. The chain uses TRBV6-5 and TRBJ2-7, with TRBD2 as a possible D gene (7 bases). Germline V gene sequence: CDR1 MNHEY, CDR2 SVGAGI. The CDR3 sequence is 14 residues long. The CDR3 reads CASSRPGGSSEQYF. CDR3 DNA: TGTGCCAGCAGCCGGCCGGGGGGCTCCTCCGAGCAGTACTTC.

CDR3 bases: TGCAGCGTTGTCTTCACAGACTATGGCTACACCTTC. Translated: CSVVFTDYGYTF. The chain uses TRBV29-1 and TRBJ1-2; no clear D gene. This CDR3 spans 12 amino acids. In germline, CDR1 is SQVTM, CDR2 ANQGSEA. V was shortened by 4 bases and J by 3 bases, with 9 bases between the two germline ends.

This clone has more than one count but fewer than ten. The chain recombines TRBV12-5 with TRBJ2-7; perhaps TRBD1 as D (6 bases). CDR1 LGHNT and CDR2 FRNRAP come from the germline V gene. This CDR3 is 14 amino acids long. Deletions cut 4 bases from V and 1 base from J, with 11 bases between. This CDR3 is CASGSTGNSYEQYF. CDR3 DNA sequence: TGTGCTAGTGGTTCAACAGGGAATTCCTACGAGCAGTACTTC.

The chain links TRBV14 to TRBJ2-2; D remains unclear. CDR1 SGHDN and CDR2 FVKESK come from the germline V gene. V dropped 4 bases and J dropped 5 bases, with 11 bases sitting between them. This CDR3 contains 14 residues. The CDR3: CASSLVRVTGELFF. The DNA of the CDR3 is TGTGCCAGCAGCCTGGTCCGGGTTACCGGGGAGCTGTTTTTT. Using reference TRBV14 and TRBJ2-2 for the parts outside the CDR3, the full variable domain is EAGVTQFPSHSVIEKGQTVTLRCDPISGHDNLYWYRRVMGKEIKFLLHFVKESKQDESGMPNNRFLAERTGGTYSTLKVQPAELEDSGVYFCASSLVRVTGELFFGEGSRLTVL.